This T cell receptor (beta chain) was observed in a study of CD4 T cells in relation to SARS-CoV-2 and coronaviruses. The overall study: Shared crossreactive spike epitopes were mapped to their HLA restriction.

CD4+ T cells from unexposed donors were obtained before the COVID-19 pandemic (2011-2018). Isolation of CD4+ T cells took place after roughly nine days in culture. As for this clone: Its antigen is as yet unknown.

Sequenced by immunoSEQ multiplex PCR; TCRdb stores in-frame clones only, minus some. This table has 17,000 or so clones, about 72% appearing once. V lost 5 bases and J 0 bases, leaving 22 bases between the germline ends. There are 18 residues in the CDR3. The germline CDR1 and CDR2 sequences are MNHEY and SMNVEV (reference sequence). The rearrangement uses TRBV27 and TRBJ1-1, with D perhaps TRBD1 (6 bases). Source material: CD4+ T cells from PBMCs, cultured in vitro. This TCR was recovered from a human donor in good health. In DNA form, the CDR3 reads TGTGCCAGCAGTCCGCGATCGAACAGGGATCCTATGAACACTGAAGCTTTCTTT. Translating gives CASSPRSNRDPMNTEAFF.